This record concerns one TCR beta chain sequence. Its antigen remains unknown. These data originate in a study of cytomegalovirus exposure and HLA in healthy donors. Study-level points and caveats: An analysis that came later showed most CMV-associated TCR beta chains appearing HLA-restricted. TCR beta V segments were, for the most part, productive about 87% or about 30% of the time in an earlier analysis.

The PCR employed 60 Vbeta primers together with 13 Jbeta primers. Clones were read by immunoSEQ multiplex PCR, and TCRdb kept only the in-frame ones, dropping some. The data show about 140,000 clones, with about 80% seen just once and roughly 9.9% held by the top ten. Although they were nominally healthy when sampled, donors likely had unrecorded immune exposures. The source of this sequence is a woman aged 60-70 years in good health and CMV-seropositive. Sample: PBMCs.

The chain's CDR3 is CAISESTRLAGLREQYF. CDR3 bases: TGTGCCATCAGTGAGTCGACTCGACTAGCGGGACTTCGGGAGCAGTACTTC. The chain carries TRBV10-3 and TRBJ2-7; 11 nucleotides align to TRBD2. The V gene end was trimmed by 0 bases and the J gene end by 7 bases; junction bases not matched to a gene: 11. Germline V CDR1 and CDR2: ENHRY, SYGVKD. The CDR3 covers 17 residues.